This T cell receptor beta chain was sequenced during a study of T cell repertoires in cytomegalovirus infection. Across the whole study: Use of recently identified HLA-C-restricted and well-studied HLA-B-restricted CMV epitopes was part of the study. From public TCR beta signatures came an indication of both CMV infection and matching HLA type. General study findings and limits: Dominating the ex vivo response were HLA-C-restricted CMV-specific TCR beta clonotypes. People with CMV and the relevant HLA were identified by cumulative public TCR beta family frequency.

This clonotype came up once. Its antigen remains unidentified. An end of the junction does not agree with germline; a read error may underlie this. Each CDR3 protein gets one entry after TCRdb re-called the reads with MiXCR. Of around 710,000 distinct CDR3 sequences in the sample, about 29% are singletons; the top ten hold roughly 13%. This CDR3 has 17 residues. CDR1 and CDR2 (germline): SNHLY, FYNNEI. This clonotype was obtained from a human donor in good health (CMV status not recorded). Some clones in this sample may be carry-over from other donors' samples. Material: cultured CD8+ T cells from PBMCs, obtained from culture after CMV antigen stimulation. The V and J genes are TRBV2 and TRBJ2-4; D may be TRBD1 (6 bases). Written as DNA, the CDR3 is TGTGCCAGCAGTGCAGGGGAGTACCTGCAGTCCAAAAGCATTCAGTACTTC. Translated: CASSAGEYLQSKSIQYF.